This T cell receptor (beta chain) was captured by sequencing in a study of multiple sclerosis patients with progressive multifocal leukoencephalopathy. The V end was cut by 2 bases, the J end by 2 bases, with 7 bases between. The germline V gene encodes CDR1 GTSNPN and CDR2 SVGIG (reference sequence). This CDR3 comprises 12 residues. Profiled with immunoSEQ multiplex PCR; TCRdb holds only in-frame clones, not every one. This sample carries 29,000 or so clones, around 92% of them seen once, and the ten largest clones take over 1.2%. Time point of the sample: five to six months of natalizumab therapy. V gene TRBV30 combines with J gene TRBJ2-7, with D unresolved. Sequenced material: PBMCs, taken from a patient treated with natalizumab. The TCR comes from a human donor with multiple sclerosis. The CDR3: CAWSHLAYEQYF. For the CDR3, the DNA is TGTGCCTGGAGTCACCTCGCCTACGAGCAGTACTTC. Using reference TRBV30 and TRBJ2-7 for the parts outside the CDR3, the full variable domain is SQTIHQWPATLVQPVGSPLSLECTVEGTSNPNLYWYRQAAGRGLQLLFYSVGIGQISSEVPQNLSASRPQDRQFILSSKKLLLSDSGFYLCAWSHLAYEQYFGPGTRLTVT.